This TCR beta chain was profiled in a study of blood T cell repertoires in COVID-19. Study-wide context: There were acute and convalescent COVID-19 samples, and they came from the United States, Italy and Spain.

Repertoires were generated with immunoSEQ multiplex PCR, while TCRdb's copy carries only in-frame clones and drops some. The data show 30,000 or so clones, with about four fifths seen just once and 3% to 4% held by the top ten. Sequenced: peripheral blood. The TCR comes from a man in his fifties with acute or convalescent COVID-19.

This chain's CDR3 is CASKRASGTNTGELFF. CDR3 DNA: TGTGCCAGTAAAAGGGCTAGCGGGACGAACACCGGGGAGCTGTTTTTT. The chain is built from TRBV19 and TRBJ2-2; TRBD2 aligns across 9 bases. Trimming at V came to 7 bases and at J to 0 bases, leaving 6 bases not matched to a gene. The CDR3 length is 16 residues. CDR1 is LNHDA, CDR2 SQIVND, per germline (reference sequence). Together with reference TRBV19 and TRBJ2-2, the CDR3 gives the full variable domain: DGGITQSPKYLFRKEGQNVTLSCEQNLNHDAMYWYRQDPGQGLRLIYYSQIVNDFQKGDIAEGYSVSREKKESFPLTVTSAQKNPTAFYLCASKRASGTNTGELFFGEGSRLTVL.